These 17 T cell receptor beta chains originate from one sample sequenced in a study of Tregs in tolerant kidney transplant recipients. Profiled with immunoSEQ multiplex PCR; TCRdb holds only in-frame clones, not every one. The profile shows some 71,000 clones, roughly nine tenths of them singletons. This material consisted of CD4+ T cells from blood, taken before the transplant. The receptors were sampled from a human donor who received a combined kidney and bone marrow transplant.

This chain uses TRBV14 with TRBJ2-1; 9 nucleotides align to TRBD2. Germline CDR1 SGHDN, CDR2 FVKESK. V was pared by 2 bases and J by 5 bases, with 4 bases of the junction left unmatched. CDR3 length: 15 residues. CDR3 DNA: TGTGCCAGCAGCCAAAATAGCGGGAGCCACAATGAGCAGTTCTTC. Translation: CASSQNSGSHNEQFF.

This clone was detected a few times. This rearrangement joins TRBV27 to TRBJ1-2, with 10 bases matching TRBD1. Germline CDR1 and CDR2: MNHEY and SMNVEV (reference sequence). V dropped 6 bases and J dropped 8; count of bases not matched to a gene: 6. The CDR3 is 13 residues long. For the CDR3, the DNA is TGTGCCAGCAGGCCGACAGGGGGCGGGGGCTACACCTTC. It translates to CASRPTGGGGYTF.

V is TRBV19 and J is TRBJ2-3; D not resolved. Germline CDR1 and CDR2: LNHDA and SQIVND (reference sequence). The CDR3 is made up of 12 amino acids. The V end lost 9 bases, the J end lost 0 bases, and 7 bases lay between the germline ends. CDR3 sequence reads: CASQSSTDTQYF. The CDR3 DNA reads TGTGCCAGCCAGTCTAGCACAGATACGCAGTATTTT.

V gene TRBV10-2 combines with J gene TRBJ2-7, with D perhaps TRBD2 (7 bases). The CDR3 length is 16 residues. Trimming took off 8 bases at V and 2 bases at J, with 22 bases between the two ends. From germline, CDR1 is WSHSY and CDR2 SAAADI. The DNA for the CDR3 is TGCGCCAGCGGCCCAGTCCAGGGGAGGGGCACCTACGAGCAGTACTTC. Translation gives CASGPVQGRGTYEQYF.

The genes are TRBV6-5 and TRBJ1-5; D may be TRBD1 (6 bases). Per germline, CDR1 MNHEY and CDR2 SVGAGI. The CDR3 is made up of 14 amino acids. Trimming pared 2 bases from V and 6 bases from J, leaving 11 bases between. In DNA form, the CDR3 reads TGTGCCAGCAGTTACCACAGGGTAGGTCAGCCCCAGCATTTT. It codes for CASSYHRVGQPQHF.

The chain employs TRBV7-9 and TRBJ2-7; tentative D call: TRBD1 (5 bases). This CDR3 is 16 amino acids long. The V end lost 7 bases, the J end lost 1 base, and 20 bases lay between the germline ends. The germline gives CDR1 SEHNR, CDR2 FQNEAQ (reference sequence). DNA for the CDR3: TGTGCCAGCACCAAGTGGGGCAGCTTTAGTTCCTACGAGCAGTACTTC. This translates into CASTKWGSFSSYEQYF.

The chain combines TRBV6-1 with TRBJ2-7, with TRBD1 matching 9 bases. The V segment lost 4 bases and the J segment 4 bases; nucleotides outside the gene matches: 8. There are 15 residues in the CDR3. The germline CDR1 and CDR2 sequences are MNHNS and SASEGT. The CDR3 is CASSAGTGSRYEQYF. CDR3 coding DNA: TGTGCCAGCAGTGCAGGGACAGGGAGTCGATACGAGCAGTACTTC.

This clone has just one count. The CDR3 protein is CASSLGGGRLTYEQYF. DNA for the CDR3: TGTGCCAGCAGTTTAGGGGGGGGACGGCTAACCTACGAGCAGTACTTC. The V gene is TRBV5-4, the J gene TRBJ2-7; perhaps TRBD2 as D (7 bases). Trimming shortened V by 5 bases and J by 2 bases, and 20 bases separated the two germline ends. Germline values: CDR1 SGHNT, CDR2 YYREEE (reference sequence). This CDR3 has 16 residues.

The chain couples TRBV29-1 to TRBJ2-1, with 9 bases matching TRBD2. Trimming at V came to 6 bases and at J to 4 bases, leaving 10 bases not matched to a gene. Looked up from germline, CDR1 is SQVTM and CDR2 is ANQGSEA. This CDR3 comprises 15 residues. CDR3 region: CSVPPPAGGYNEQFF. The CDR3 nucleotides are TGCAGCGTCCCACCCCCAGCGGGAGGTTACAATGAGCAGTTCTTC.

CDR3 sequence reads: CASSGRLTGSMETQYF. The CDR3 region has the DNA TGTGCCAGCAGCGGCCGTTTGACGGGAAGTATGGAGACCCAGTACTTC. This chain links TRBV9 with TRBJ2-5, with D possibly matching TRBD2 (5 bases). CDR3 length: 16 residues. Per the germline V gene, CDR1 is SGDLS and CDR2 is YYNGEE. With 3 bases removed from V and 5 bases from J, the gap between germline ends came to 20 bases.

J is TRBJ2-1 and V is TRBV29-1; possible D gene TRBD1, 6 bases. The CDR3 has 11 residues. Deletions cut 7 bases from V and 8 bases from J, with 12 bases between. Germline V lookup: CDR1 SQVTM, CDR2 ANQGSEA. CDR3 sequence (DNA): TGCAGCGGGGGACACATCGATGAGCAGTTCTTC. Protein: CSGGHIDEQFF.

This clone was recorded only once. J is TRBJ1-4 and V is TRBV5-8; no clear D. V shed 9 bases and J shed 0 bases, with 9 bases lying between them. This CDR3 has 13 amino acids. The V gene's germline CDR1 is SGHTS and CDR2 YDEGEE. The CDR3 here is CATSDATNEKLFF. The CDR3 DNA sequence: TGTGCCACCTCAGATGCAACTAATGAAAAACTGTTTTTT.

The DNA of the CDR3 is TGTGCCAGCAGCTTACCCAGGGATAGCGGGAGGAGTAACGAGCAGTACTTC. This gives the protein CASSLPRDSGRSNEQYF. The V call is TRBV11-2, the J call TRBJ2-7, with 10 nucleotides matching TRBD2. Germline CDR1 is SGHAT and CDR2 is FQNNGV. The CDR3 is 17 residues long. The trim removed 2 bases at V and 5 bases at J, leaving 12 bases unmatched.

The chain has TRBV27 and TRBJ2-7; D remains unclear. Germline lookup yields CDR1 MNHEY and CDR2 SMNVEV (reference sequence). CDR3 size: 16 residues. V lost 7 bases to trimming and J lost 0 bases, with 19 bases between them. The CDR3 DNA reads TGTGCCAGCACCCCGAATGCGATATTTGACTCCTACGAGCAGTACTTC. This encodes CASTPNAIFDSYEQYF.

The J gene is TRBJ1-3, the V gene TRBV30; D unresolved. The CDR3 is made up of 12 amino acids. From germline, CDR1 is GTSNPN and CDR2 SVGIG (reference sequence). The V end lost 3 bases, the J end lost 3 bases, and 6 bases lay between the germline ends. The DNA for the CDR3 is TGTGCCTGGAGATTTCTTGGAAACACCATATATTTT. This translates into CAWRFLGNTIYF.

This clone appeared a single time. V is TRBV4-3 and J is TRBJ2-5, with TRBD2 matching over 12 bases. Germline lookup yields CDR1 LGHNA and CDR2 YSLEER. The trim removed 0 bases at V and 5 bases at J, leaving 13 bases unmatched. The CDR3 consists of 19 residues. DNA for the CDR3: TGCGCCAGCAGCCAAGATTTGGCGACTAGCGGGAGTAGTTGGGAGACCCAGTACTTC. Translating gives CASSQDLATSGSSWETQYF.

As DNA, the CDR3 is TGTGCCAGCAGCTCGGGACAGGGTGGGAACACTGAAGCTTTCTTT. The encoded protein is CASSSGQGGNTEAFF. The chain recombines TRBV7-2 with TRBJ1-1; 9 bases fit TRBD1. This CDR3 spans 15 amino acids. With 4 bases clipped from V and 1 base from J, the junction kept 4 bases outside the gene matches. The V gene's germline CDR1 is SGHTA and CDR2 FQGNSA.